The TCR beta chain described here comes from a study of cytomegalovirus exposure and HLA in healthy donors (dated by TCRdb to the late 2010s). In the study overall: An earlier analysis of 587 of the donors reported approximately 300 Gb of sequence data and 90 million to 120 million unique TCR beta sequences obtained from some 200 million T cells. An early release covering about 600 HLA-typed donors comprised approximately 300 gigabases of sequencing data and around 86 million unique TCR sequences. Of the 300 to 500 genotyped donors, 65% to 90% were placed in the genetic ancestry cluster associated with self-reported Caucasian donors. The study aimed to test whether signatures of past pathogen exposure could be identified by cataloging public T cell receptors. The study used immunosequencing to profile the T cell repertoires of several hundred subjects and linked those repertoires to cytomegalovirus serostatus. In addition to the first cohort of several hundred subjects, a separate validation cohort of 100 to 150 different subjects was used. To predict cytomegalovirus infection status, the study brought together high-throughput TCR immunosequencing, statistical association of individual TCRs with disease status, and machine learning. In a later analysis, previously published TCR beta repertoires from 666 donors were re-analyzed and high-resolution HLA genotyping was added so that TCR occurrence patterns could be studied. In the later analysis, no new phenotypic data were used to find candidate immune exposures; instead, reliance was placed on TCR beta sequences and their occurrence across donors. To decide whether each TCR beta V gene segment behaved as functional or pseudogenic, an earlier analysis of some 580 of the donors relied on high-throughput TCR beta sequencing. Donor age, sex, ethnicity and CMV serostatus were collected together with the repertoire data. Genome-wide SNP genotypes for about three fifths of the roughly 670 donors were used in a later genetic analysis, which treated that subset as a discovery cohort. Every repertoire in the discovery cohort had been generated on one and the same sequencing platform. HLA typing included class I and class II loci at four-digit resolution. Typing coverage varied by locus: about 629-640 donors for A, B, C, DRB1 and DQB1; roughly 510 for DQA1; around 570 for DPA1; roughly 450 for DPB1. Roughly 5 DR-DQ haplotypes were handled as single units for association and clustering because linkage in the cohort was strong. Across 398 genotyped donors of the cohort, an average of 235,054 unique TCR beta nucleotide sequences per donor were sequenced, and 15% to 20% of those sequences were non-productive.

The germline V gene encodes CDR1 SEHNR and CDR2 FQNEAQ (reference sequence). The CDR3 numbers 15 residues from cysteine through phenylalanine. Only the CDR3 region is kept as DNA, spanning 45 bases read in frame from base 1. V lost 5 bases and J lost 4 bases, and the count of bases not matched to a germline gene is 5. Library generation was performed with the immunoSEQ multiplex PCR assay. A mixture of 60 forward primers for TCR Vbeta segments and 13 reverse primers for TCR Jbeta segments was used in the multiplex PCR. The CDR3 region of rearranged TCR beta genes was amplified from genomic DNA with a multiplex PCR assay. Amplified TCR beta libraries were sequenced as 87-base-pair reads on the Illumina HiSeq System. Concerning the study's data processing: A later analysis counted about 80 million unique TCR beta chains across the approximately 700 repertoires, and around 9.9 million of these chains were shared by at least two donors. Raw reads were error-corrected and collapsed into unique sequences with a nearest-neighbor algorithm that merged closely related sequences to remove PCR and sequencing errors. V, D and J gene segments were assigned by aligning CDR3 sequences to IMGT reference sequences. For a sequence to be retained, a match of at least six nucleotides to both a V gene segment and a J gene segment was required. Rearrangements were called productive when the CDR3 lacked stop codons and stayed in frame with V and J; all others were non-productive. CDR3 was defined according to IMGT convention as the region running from the second conserved V-encoded cysteine to the conserved J-encoded phenylalanine. The earlier analysis of around 640 of the donors excluded sequences that lacked an unambiguous match to a single V gene segment. In an earlier analysis of almost 600 of the donors, a V segment was called functional when productive rearrangements were above 56.7%, and segregating when the standard deviation between donors exceeded 5%. To diagnose cytomegalovirus status from the catalog of TCR beta chain sequences, a statistical classification framework was built. In a later analysis, TCR nucleotide sequences were compared against IMGT/GENE-DB human TR gene sequences so that V and J genes could be assigned. Using the TCRdist pipeline, a later analysis assigned CDR3 sequences along with most-parsimonious VDJ recombination scenarios. In a later analysis, every TCR beta chain was defined by the combination of its CDR3 amino acid sequence and its V-gene family, and reads without a unique V-gene family were dropped. As a way to deal with suspected cross-contamination and a sequencing artifact, a later analysis dropped approximately 570 nucleotide sequences that were highly shared and had low generation probability. A later analysis calculated a clonal expansion index for each public chain from normalized within-repertoire ranks of inferred template counts. In a later analysis, generation probabilities were computed with a VDJ recombination model fitted to out-of-frame rearrangements, and the resulting probabilities were checked against IGoR. A later analysis scored TCR-TCR, TCR-HLA and TCR-CMV co-occurrence with hypergeometric tests, applying a repertoire-size bias correction to TCR pairs. To estimate false discovery rates, a later analysis permuted the HLA or CMV assignments 20 times. In a later analysis, co-occurring TCRs were grouped using DBSCAN, with TCRdist sequence similarity added in when clustering inside HLA-allele-positive subsets. Repertoires with fewer than 30,000 or more than 120,000 public chains were left out of co-occurrence clustering, as were about five repertoires with anomalous nucleotide sharing. In its TCRdb copy, this immuneACCESS table keeps in-frame sequences only and misses some clones. Where compared with another copy, unresolved V genes explain less than half of these, and the others have no known cause. For V, J and clone size, that table is used; D and trimming come from the DNA. The sample yields more than 50,000 clones; more than 70% were counted once. The ten most abundant clones make up around a quarter of the sample.

In regard to this clone: Its antigen remains unidentified. Per-base qualities were not stored, and no clone one base away is much larger.

The cohort consisted of hundreds of healthy bone marrow donors. At the time of sampling, every cohort member was nominally healthy, though immune exposures that went unrecorded were likely present. The donor tested CMV seropositive, placing the donor among the 289 seropositive members of the cohort. A peripheral blood sample was collected from each donor, and TCR beta sequencing was performed on peripheral blood mononuclear cells. Genomic DNA extraction from the blood cell samples was performed with the Qiagen DNeasy Blood Extraction Kit. General findings and caveats noted by the study authors: Linkage disequilibrium might explain the correlated functional status among segregating V segments, but an unknown experimental factor could not be ruled out. When HLA alleles, especially DR and DQ, strongly co-occurred, TCR associations were difficult to assign to individual alleles. Compared with the approximately 670-donor mean, donors in an Asian-associated ancestry cluster had fewer N-insertions in productive TCRs, according to a later genetic analysis. Sequencing depth was assumed to be roughly uniform across donors in the presence/absence analyses, though that assumption may not hold. In a later analysis, around 17,000 TCR beta sequences were associated with specific HLA alleles at a false discovery rate of 0.05. The 87-base-pair reads could not distinguish some IMGT-functional V segments, including TRBV6-2 and TRBV6-3, so those segments were excluded. Compared with equally common non-associated chains, HLA-associated TCR beta chains in a later analysis were more clonally expanded and had lower generation probabilities. Broadly in line with IMGT annotations, most TCR beta V segments showed up in productive rearrangements about 87% or about 30% of the time in an earlier analysis of roughly 590 of the donors. A cluster of highly shared sequence variants was judged likely to be a technical artifact of the sequencing pipeline. The classifier was reported to diagnose cytomegalovirus status with high specificity and sensitivity in both the original and validation cohorts. In a later analysis, most CMV-associated TCR beta chains were found to appear HLA-restricted, with HLA associations seemingly driven largely by CMV exposure. HLA typing was unavailable for some donors at each locus, so association tests used only the typed subset. Several of the top co-occurrence clusters appeared to be linked to parvovirus B19, influenza, CMV and Epstein-Barr virus, according to a later analysis. In vitro tests confirmed that a few of the cytomegalovirus-associated TCR beta chains recognize cytomegalovirus antigens. In the study, some 180 TCR beta chains were listed as associated with cytomegalovirus. V-gene and J-gene trimming of TCR beta chains was associated with a missense DCLRE1C variant in a later genetic analysis, and the association was replicated in an independent cohort. Most TCR sequences were observed very rarely across donors, whereas some public TCRs were present in many individuals. Because counts were too low, 15 or so rarely observed V segments, including chromosome 9 orphons, were excluded from the earlier analysis of fewer than 650 of the donors. For the cohort, immune exposure information was limited to CMV serostatus. A further reported finding was that TCR beta sequences accurately predicted the HLA-A and HLA-B alleles for most subjects in the first cohort. The cohort was sequenced for TCR beta chains only, and without alpha or paired-chain data the features that could be detected were limited. In a later analysis, TCR association rates were found to vary across HLA loci, with the most associated TCRs seen for DRB1 alleles and the fewest for HLA-C alleles. The authors suggested that the approach could potentially be extended to other disease states and immunological phenotypes.

Sequencing input: PBMCs. The rearrangement combines TRBV7-9 with TRBJ2-3, with 11 junctional bases fitting TRBD2. The origin of this receptor is a middle-aged woman in good health and CMV-seropositive. The CDR3 corresponds to CASSQTSGEADTQYF. The sequence in DNA is TGTGCCAGCAGCCAGACTAGCGGGGAAGCAGATACGCAGTATTTT.